The rows below give T cell receptor beta chains drawn from one sample of a study of blood T cell repertoires in COVID-19. Here immunoSEQ multiplex PCR was the method, and the copy in TCRdb shows in-frame clones only, minus some. The profile covers about 37,000 clones, with about nine tenths appearing a single time and 5.5% to 6.5% taken by the ten largest. Sequencing was performed on peripheral blood. The receptors here all came from a human donor in a cohort sampled during active COVID-19. The CDR3 runs from the conserved cysteine through the conserved F or W. The order of the fields is D gene, V gene, clone size, J gene, CDR3 protein, CDR3 DNA. A D gene is named only where the DNA matches it firmly. Not every row has a clone size; where given, it reads once, few, many or a size class.

D gene: NA
V gene: TRBV24-1
clone size: NA
J gene: TRBJ2-3
CDR3 protein: CATSDLEGGGGTDTQYF
CDR3 DNA: TGTGCCACCAGTGACTTGGAAGGTGGGGGCGGCACAGATACGCAGTATTTT

D gene: NA
V gene: TRBV11-2
clone size: NA
J gene: TRBJ2-7
CDR3 protein: CASSFRGGHAAYEQYF
CDR3 DNA: TGTGCCAGCAGCTTCCGTGGGGGCCATGCGGCCTACGAGCAGTACTTC

D gene: TRBD1
V gene: TRBV7-9
clone size: NA
J gene: TRBJ1-4
CDR3 protein: CASSLTGQGEKLFF
CDR3 DNA: TGTGCCAGCAGCTTAACCGGACAGGGGGAAAAACTGTTTTTT

D gene: NA
V gene: TRBV19
clone size: NA
J gene: TRBJ1-6
CDR3 protein: CASSISGYNSPLHF
CDR3 DNA: TGTGCCAGTAGTATATCAGGGTATAATTCACCCCTCCACTTT

D gene: NA
V gene: TRBV7-2
clone size: NA
J gene: TRBJ2-1
CDR3 protein: CASSHFKSSYNEQFF
CDR3 DNA: TGTGCCAGCAGCCACTTCAAGAGCTCCTACAATGAGCAGTTCTTC

D gene: TRBD1
V gene: TRBV9
clone size: NA
J gene: TRBJ2-7
CDR3 protein: CASSVEGQGFYEQYF
CDR3 DNA: TGTGCCAGCAGCGTAGAGGGACAGGGTTTCTACGAGCAGTACTTC

D gene: NA
V gene: TRBV18
clone size: NA
J gene: TRBJ2-5
CDR3 protein: CASADSKETQYF
CDR3 DNA: TGTGCCAGCGCCGACAGTAAAGAGACCCAGTACTTC

D gene: TRBD1
V gene: TRBV29-1
clone size: once
J gene: TRBJ1-5
CDR3 protein: CSAKNQGDSNQPQHF
CDR3 DNA: TGCAGCGCCAAGAACCAGGGGGATAGCAATCAGCCCCAGCATTTT

D gene: NA
V gene: TRBV6-2/TRBV6-3
clone size: NA
J gene: TRBJ1-5
CDR3 protein: CASSYSGVGMGNQPQHF
CDR3 DNA: TGTGCCAGCAGTTACTCCGGGGTAGGGATGGGCAATCAGCCCCAGCATTTT

D gene: NA
V gene: TRBV3-1/TRBV3-2
clone size: NA
J gene: TRBJ2-1
CDR3 protein: CASSHLNNEQFF
CDR3 DNA: TGTGCCAGCAGCCATCTAAACAATGAGCAGTTCTTC

D gene: NA
V gene: TRBV2
clone size: NA
J gene: TRBJ2-2
CDR3 protein: CAGGATGLLAGELFF
CDR3 DNA: TGTGCCGGCGGGGCGACAGGGCTTTTAGCCGGGGAGCTGTTTTTT

D gene: NA
V gene: TRBV10-2
clone size: NA
J gene: TRBJ1-2
CDR3 protein: CASSDRGVYGYTF
CDR3 DNA: TGCGCCAGCAGTGACAGGGGTGTGTATGGCTACACCTTC

D gene: TRBD1
V gene: TRBV5-5
clone size: NA
J gene: TRBJ2-7
CDR3 protein: CASSWGQSSYEQYF
CDR3 DNA: TGTGCCAGCAGCTGGGGACAGAGCTCCTACGAGCAGTACTTC

D gene: NA
V gene: TRBV18
clone size: NA
J gene: TRBJ2-3
CDR3 protein: CASSPPRSGSTDTQYF
CDR3 DNA: TGTGCCAGCTCACCACCGAGATCAGGGAGCACAGATACGCAGTATTTT

D gene: TRBD1
V gene: TRBV2
clone size: NA
J gene: TRBJ2-2
CDR3 protein: CASRPDRGAGELFF
CDR3 DNA: TGTGCCAGCAGGCCTGACAGGGGCGCCGGGGAGCTGTTTTTT

D gene: TRBD1
V gene: TRBV11-2
clone size: NA
J gene: TRBJ2-1
CDR3 protein: CASSSGGTYNEQFF
CDR3 DNA: TGTGCCAGCAGCTCAGGGGGCACCTACAATGAGCAGTTCTTC

D gene: TRBD1
V gene: TRBV5-1
clone size: NA
J gene: TRBJ2-7
CDR3 protein: CASSWGQLRSYEQYF
CDR3 DNA: TGCGCCAGCAGCTGGGGACAGCTTAGATCCTACGAGCAGTACTTC

D gene: NA
V gene: TRBV24-1
clone size: NA
J gene: TRBJ2-2
CDR3 protein: CATSDNSENTGELFF
CDR3 DNA: TGTGCCACCAGTGATAACAGTGAAAACACCGGGGAGCTGTTTTTT

D gene: TRBD1
V gene: TRBV18
clone size: NA
J gene: TRBJ2-3
CDR3 protein: CASSLNRGQDTQYF
CDR3 DNA: TGTGCCAGCTCACTAAACAGGGGGCAAGATACGCAGTATTTT

D gene: NA
V gene: TRBV28
clone size: once
J gene: TRBJ2-1
CDR3 protein: CASSPPPGHWKSYNEQFF
CDR3 DNA: TGTGCCAGCAGCCCCCCCCCGGGACATTGGAAATCCTACAATGAGCAGTTCTTC

D gene: TRBD1
V gene: TRBV5-4
clone size: few
J gene: TRBJ2-2
CDR3 protein: CASSSGGTGELFF
CDR3 DNA: TGTGCCAGCAGCTCAGGGGGAACCGGGGAGCTGTTTTTT

D gene: NA
V gene: TRBV6-2/TRBV6-3
clone size: once
J gene: TRBJ1-2
CDR3 protein: CASSYVTTTNYGYTF
CDR3 DNA: TGTGCCAGCAGTTATGTGACAACGACTAACTATGGCTACACCTTC

D gene: TRBD1
V gene: TRBV5-1
clone size: NA
J gene: TRBJ1-2
CDR3 protein: CASRQGTGRYGYTF
CDR3 DNA: TGCGCCAGCAGGCAAGGGACAGGTCGGTATGGCTACACCTTC

D gene: NA
V gene: TRBV7-6
clone size: NA
J gene: TRBJ1-6
CDR3 protein: CASSLDSAINSPLHF
CDR3 DNA: TGTGCCAGCAGCCTGGACAGCGCTATTAATTCACCCCTCCACTTT

D gene: TRBD2
V gene: TRBV3-1/TRBV3-2
clone size: NA
J gene: TRBJ2-7
CDR3 protein: CASSPAGTNYEQYF
CDR3 DNA: TGTGCCAGCAGCCCCGCCGGGACTAACTACGAGCAGTACTTC

D gene: TRBD2
V gene: TRBV7-9
clone size: NA
J gene: TRBJ2-5
CDR3 protein: CASSLRLAGEIQETQYF
CDR3 DNA: TGTGCCAGCAGCTTACGACTAGCGGGAGAGATTCAAGAGACCCAGTACTTC

D gene: TRBD1
V gene: TRBV27
clone size: NA
J gene: TRBJ2-7
CDR3 protein: CASRGLTQGYEQYF
CDR3 DNA: TGTGCCAGCAGAGGACTCACACAGGGGTACGAGCAGTACTTC

D gene: NA
V gene: TRBV19
clone size: NA
J gene: TRBJ2-5
CDR3 protein: CASSRAGVRETQYF
CDR3 DNA: TGTGCCAGTAGTAGGGCAGGGGTGCGGGAGACCCAGTACTTC

D gene: TRBD2
V gene: TRBV19
clone size: NA
J gene: TRBJ2-7
CDR3 protein: CASSLWAGTSGVEQYF
CDR3 DNA: TGTGCCAGTAGTCTGTGGGCCGGGACTAGCGGGGTCGAGCAGTACTTC

D gene: TRBD1
V gene: TRBV19
clone size: NA
J gene: TRBJ2-7
CDR3 protein: CASSRGQASPSYEQYF
CDR3 DNA: TGTGCCAGTAGTAGGGGACAGGCGAGCCCTTCCTACGAGCAGTACTTC

D gene: NA
V gene: TRBV24-1
clone size: once
J gene: TRBJ2-1
CDR3 protein: CATSDLVEQFF
CDR3 DNA: TGTGCCACCAGTGACCTCGTTGAGCAGTTCTTC

D gene: TRBD1
V gene: TRBV23-1
clone size: NA
J gene: TRBJ2-7
CDR3 protein: CASNLYRDRVFEQYF
CDR3 DNA: TGCGCCAGCAACCTGTACCGGGACAGGGTTTTCGAGCAGTACTTC

D gene: TRBD1
V gene: TRBV28
clone size: NA
J gene: TRBJ2-3
CDR3 protein: CASVKSGTGGPGTDTQYF
CDR3 DNA: TGTGCCAGCGTAAAATCGGGGACAGGGGGACCTGGCACAGATACGCAGTATTTT

D gene: NA
V gene: TRBV28
clone size: NA
J gene: TRBJ2-7
CDR3 protein: CATLGGAPIDEQYF
CDR3 DNA: TGTGCCACCCTCGGCGGGGCCCCGATAGACGAGCAGTACTTC

D gene: NA
V gene: TRBV11-1
clone size: NA
J gene: TRBJ2-7
CDR3 protein: CASSKGGQIYEQYF
CDR3 DNA: TGTGCCAGCAGCAAGGGGGGACAGATCTACGAGCAGTACTTC

D gene: NA
V gene: TRBV11-2
clone size: NA
J gene: TRBJ1-2
CDR3 protein: CASSPRSEGYTF
CDR3 DNA: TGTGCCAGCAGCCCCCGGTCGGAGGGCTACACCTTC

D gene: TRBD1
V gene: TRBV4-3
clone size: NA
J gene: TRBJ1-4
CDR3 protein: CASSQELRPGGEEKLFF
CDR3 DNA: TGCGCCAGCAGCCAAGAATTGCGGCCAGGGGGCGAAGAAAAACTGTTTTTT

D gene: NA
V gene: TRBV29-1
clone size: NA
J gene: TRBJ2-7
CDR3 protein: CSVEVTGYEQYF
CDR3 DNA: TGCAGCGTTGAAGTAACTGGTTACGAGCAGTACTTC

D gene: NA
V gene: TRBV30
clone size: NA
J gene: TRBJ1-1
CDR3 protein: CAWKREKTEAFF
CDR3 DNA: TGTGCCTGGAAAAGGGAGAAAACTGAAGCTTTCTTT

D gene: TRBD1
V gene: TRBV9
clone size: NA
J gene: TRBJ1-6
CDR3 protein: CASSVGGQAARTPLHF
CDR3 DNA: TGTGCCAGCAGCGTAGGGGGACAGGCGGCAAGGACACCCCTCCACTTT